These 19 T cell receptor beta chains were sequenced from one sample in a study of T-cell memory formation after mild COVID-19. TCRdb called the 5' RACE reads again in MiXCR, with one record for every CDR3 protein. The data show approximately 190,000 distinct CDR3 sequences, with 15% to 20% seen just once and roughly 2.3% held by the top ten. Sequencing used PBMCs or a T cell subset sorted from them (not recorded which). The receptors stem from an adult woman who had mild COVID-19 (a few samples of this study predate the infection). Cell type and time point are not known.

This clonotype was observed a few times. The chain combines TRBV4-1 with TRBJ2-4; perhaps TRBD1 as D (5 bases). Trimming left V 3 bases short and J 6 bases short, with 15 bases between. The CDR3 runs 15 residues. CDR1 and CDR2 from the germline V gene are MGHRA and YSYEKL. For the CDR3, the DNA is TGCGCCAGCAGCCAGGAAGGGATCAGGGCAAACATTCAGTACTTC. Translated: CASSQEGIRANIQYF.

This clonotype was observed a few times. The rearrangement links TRBV20-1 to TRBJ2-7, with 7 bases matching TRBD2. The V segment lost 0 bases and the J segment 1 base; nucleotides outside the gene matches: 3. Germline-derived CDR1 and CDR2 are DFQATT and SNEGSKA (reference sequence). The CDR3 has 14 residues. CDR3 DNA sequence: TGCAGTGCTAGAGATAGGGGACTATCCTACGAGCAGTACTTC. Amino acids: CSARDRGLSYEQYF.

This clonotype has a handful of counts. The chain uses TRBV30 and TRBJ2-1; a weak D match, TRBD1 (6 bases). Germline CDR1 is GTSNPN and CDR2 is SVGIG (reference sequence). V lost 4 bases and J lost 4, with 11 bases in between. This CDR3 comprises 13 residues. CDR3 sequence (DNA): TGTGCCTGGACAAACCAGGGGTACAATGAGCAGTTCTTC. Protein: CAWTNQGYNEQFF.

This rearrangement joins TRBV12-3 or TRBV12-4 to TRBJ1-3; TRBD1 matches at 7 bases. The CDR3 extends over 14 amino acids. Unmatched junction bases numbered 8, after V lost 8 bases and J lost 4 bases. The CDR3 protein is CASYATGSGNTIYF. The CDR3 DNA reads TGTGCCAGCTATGCGACAGGGTCGGGAAACACCATATATTTT.

This rearrangement joins TRBV12-3 or TRBV12-4 to TRBJ2-2, with D perhaps TRBD1 (5 bases). The CDR3 consists of 15 residues. V was pared by 0 bases and J by 6 bases, with 11 bases between. The CDR3 DNA is TGTGCCAGCAGTTTAGCCCCAGGGATGGCCGGGGAGCTGTTTTTT. This sequence encodes CASSLAPGMAGELFF.

This clonotype was picked up a small number of times. The V gene is TRBV12-3 or TRBV12-4, the J gene TRBJ2-4; TRBD2 might be the D (7 bases). The CDR3 sequence is 14 residues long. V was pared by 3 bases and J by 8 bases, with 14 bases between. For the CDR3, the DNA is TGTGCCAGCAGTTTTAGGCAGGGGAGGGACATTCAGTACTTC. Its translation: CASSFRQGRDIQYF.

There are a few counts of this clonotype. The chain recombines TRBV20-1 with TRBJ1-2; the D is unclear. Germline assignment: CDR1 DFQATT and CDR2 SNEGSKA (reference sequence). The CDR3 runs 13 residues. The V and J ends lost 3 bases and 2 bases respectively, with 10 bases between them. CDR3 in amino acids: CSASYPLNYGYTF. CDR3 nucleotides: TGCAGTGCTAGCTACCCCCTGAACTATGGCTACACCTTC.

This sequence joins TRBV28 and TRBJ2-3; 7 bases fit TRBD2. This CDR3 is built from 16 residues. CDR1 MDHEN and CDR2 SYDVKM come from the germline V gene. Trimming cost V 2 bases and J 4 bases; bases outside gene matches: 9. The CDR3 is CASSLPGWRESDTQYF. In DNA, the CDR3 is TGTGCCAGCAGTTTACCTGGATGGCGGGAGTCAGATACGCAGTATTTT.

This clonotype has a handful of counts. The rearrangement uses TRBV24-1 and TRBJ2-5; D may be TRBD2 (5 bases). The CDR3 length is 15 residues. Trimming removed 3 bases from V and 5 bases from J, with 15 bases in between. Germline V lookup: CDR1 KGHDR, CDR2 SFDVKD. The CDR3 loop reads CATSDPVTIGETQYF. CDR3 nucleotides: TGTGCCACCAGTGATCCCGTGACTATAGGGGAGACCCAGTACTTC.

The J gene is TRBJ1-3, the V gene TRBV28; D is possibly TRBD1 (5 bases). This CDR3 spans 12 amino acids. Germline V gives CDR1 MDHEN, CDR2 SYDVKM. V lost 6 bases and J lost 2, with 5 bases in between. The CDR3 protein is CASRGPGNTIYF. DNA for the CDR3: TGTGCCAGCAGGGGGCCTGGAAACACCATATATTTT.

This clonotype has only a few counts. The rearrangement links TRBV6-2 or TRBV6-3 to TRBJ2-5; 8 nucleotides match TRBD2. In germline, CDR1 is MNHEY, CDR2 SVGEGT. This CDR3 has 14 residues. Losses at the gene ends were 5 bases for V and 4 bases for J; bases not matched to a gene: 6. DNA for the CDR3: TGTGCCAGCAGTCCCGTAGCGGGAATAGAGACCCAGTACTTC. Amino acid sequence: CASSPVAGIETQYF.

In this sample, this clonotype turned up many times. V and J are TRBV24-1 and TRBJ1-5; TRBD1 is a possible D gene (5 bases). V lost 9 bases to trimming and J lost 4 bases, with 12 bases between them. CDR3 length equals 13 residues. Germline V gene lookup returns CDR1 KGHDR and CDR2 SFDVKD. The CDR3: CATGDGGNQPQHF. In DNA form, the CDR3 reads TGTGCCACCGGCGACGGGGGGAATCAGCCCCAGCATTTT.

The J gene is TRBJ1-1, the V gene TRBV2; no clear D gene. CDR1 and CDR2 from the germline V gene are SNHLY and FYNNEI. The CDR3 is 14 residues long. V was pared by 4 bases and J by 4 bases, with 13 bases between. CDR3 amino acids: CASSAQALSTEAFF. The CDR3 DNA reads TGTGCCAGCAGTGCCCAGGCGCTGAGCACTGAAGCTTTCTTT.

There are a few counts of this clonotype. The chain has TRBV6-4 and TRBJ1-4; no reliable D call. The germline CDR1 and CDR2 sequences are MRHNA and SNTAGT. The CDR3 is 13 residues long. V shed 0 bases and J shed 10 bases, with 9 bases lying between them. The CDR3 bases are TGTGCCAGCAGTGACTCTCCCGGGAGAAAACTGTTTTTT. Translating gives CASSDSPGRKLFF.

The sample holds a few counts of this clonotype. The chain is built from TRBV5-1 and TRBJ2-6; 9 bases match TRBD1. The CDR3 extends over 16 amino acids. Trimming cost V 4 bases and J 2 bases; bases outside gene matches: 4. CDR1 SGHRS and CDR2 YFSETQ come from the germline V gene. CDR3 loop: CASSRTGAAGANVLTF. The CDR3 region has the DNA TGCGCCAGCAGCAGGACAGGGGCGGCTGGGGCCAACGTCCTGACTTTC.

This clonotype was observed a few times. This chain uses TRBV20-1 with TRBJ1-1, with D possibly TRBD1 on 5 matching bases. Germline V gene data show CDR1 as DFQATT and CDR2 as SNEGSKA (reference sequence). V dropped 6 bases and J dropped 11 bases, with 22 bases sitting between them. CDR3 length: 13 amino acids. Here the CDR3 DNA reads TGCAGTGCCAGGGTTGAGAGTCTATTTTGGGCTTTCTTT. It yields the protein CSARVESLFWAFF.

This sequence joins TRBV15 and TRBJ1-2; the D gene is possibly TRBD1 (6 bases). Per germline, CDR1 LNHNV and CDR2 YYDKDF (reference sequence). The germline V and J ends were trimmed by 5 bases and 0 bases, with 19 bases remaining between them. The CDR3 consists of 17 residues. CDR3 residues: CATSVRGVLKANYGYTF. The CDR3 DNA is TGTGCCACCAGCGTTAGGGGGGTATTGAAAGCTAACTATGGCTACACCTTC.

The sample holds a few counts of this clonotype. V gene TRBV7-9 combines with J gene TRBJ2-5, with TRBD2 identical over 7 bases. Germline values: CDR1 SEHNR, CDR2 FQNEAQ (reference sequence). This CDR3 has 17 residues. V trimming: 5 bases; J trimming: 2 bases; junction bases outside the gene matches: 14. The CDR3 DNA is TGTGCCAGCAGCCCCCCGTGGGAGGGCCTCCGTCAAGAGACCCAGTACTTC. Its protein product is CASSPPWEGLRQETQYF.

This clonotype was seen a few times. J is TRBJ2-1 and V is TRBV7-2; D is uncertain. Trimming left V 5 bases short and J 6 bases short, with 11 bases between. Germline CDR1 is SGHTA and CDR2 is FQGNSA. The CDR3 sequence is 13 residues long. The CDR3 loop reads CASSPPAINEQFF. CDR3 sequence (DNA): TGTGCCAGCAGCCCCCCAGCGATCAATGAGCAGTTCTTC. Looking up the rest from reference TRBV7-2 and TRBJ2-1 gives the full variable domain: GAGVSQSPSNKVTEKGKDVELRCDPISGHTALYWYRQSLGQGLEFLIYFQGNSAPDKSGLPSDRFSAERTGGSVSTLTIQRTQQEDSAVYLCASSPPAINEQFFGPGTRLTVL.